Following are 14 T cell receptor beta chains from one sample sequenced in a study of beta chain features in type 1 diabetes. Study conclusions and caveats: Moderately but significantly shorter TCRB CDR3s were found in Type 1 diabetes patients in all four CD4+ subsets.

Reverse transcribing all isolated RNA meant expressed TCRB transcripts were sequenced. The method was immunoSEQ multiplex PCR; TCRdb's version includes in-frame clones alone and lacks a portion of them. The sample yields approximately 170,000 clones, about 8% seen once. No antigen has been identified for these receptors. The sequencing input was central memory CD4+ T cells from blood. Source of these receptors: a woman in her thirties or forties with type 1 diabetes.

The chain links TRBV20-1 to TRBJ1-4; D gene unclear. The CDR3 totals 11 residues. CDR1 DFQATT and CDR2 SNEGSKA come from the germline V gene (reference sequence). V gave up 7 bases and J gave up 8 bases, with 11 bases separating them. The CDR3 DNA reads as TGCAGTGGCCGATTGAGAGAAAAACTGTTTTTT. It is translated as CSGRLREKLFF.

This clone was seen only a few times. DNA of the CDR3: TGTGCCAGCAGTTTATATAGGTCGGGGATTAGCTCTGGGGCCAACGTCCTGACTTTC. Translated: CASSLYRSGISSGANVLTF. This sequence joins TRBV27 and TRBJ2-6; possibly TRBD2 for D (5 bases). Germline CDR1 is MNHEY and CDR2 is SMNVEV (reference sequence). There are 19 residues in the CDR3. V was pared by 1 base and J by 0 bases, with 16 bases between.

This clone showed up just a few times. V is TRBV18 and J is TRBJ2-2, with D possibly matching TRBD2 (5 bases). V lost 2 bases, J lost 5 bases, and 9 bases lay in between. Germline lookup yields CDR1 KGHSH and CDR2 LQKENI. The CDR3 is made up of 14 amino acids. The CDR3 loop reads CASSPKGATGELFF. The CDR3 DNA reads TGTGCCAGCTCACCAAAGGGAGCAACCGGGGAGCTGTTTTTT.

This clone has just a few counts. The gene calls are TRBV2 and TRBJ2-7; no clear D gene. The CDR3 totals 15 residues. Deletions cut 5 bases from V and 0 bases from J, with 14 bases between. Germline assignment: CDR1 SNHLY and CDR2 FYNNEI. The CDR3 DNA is TGTGCCAGCAGTTACTTGGTGGGCAGCTCCTACGAGCAGTACTTC. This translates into CASSYLVGSSYEQYF.

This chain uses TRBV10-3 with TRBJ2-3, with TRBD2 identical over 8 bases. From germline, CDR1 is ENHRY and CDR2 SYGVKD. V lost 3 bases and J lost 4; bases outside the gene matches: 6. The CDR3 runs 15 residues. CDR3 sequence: CAISENSGAADTQYF. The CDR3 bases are TGTGCCATCAGTGAAAATAGCGGGGCGGCAGATACGCAGTATTTT.

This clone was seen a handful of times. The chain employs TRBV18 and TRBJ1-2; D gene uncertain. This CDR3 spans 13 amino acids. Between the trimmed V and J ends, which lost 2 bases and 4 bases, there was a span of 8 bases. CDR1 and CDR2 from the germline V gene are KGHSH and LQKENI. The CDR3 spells CASSPEVGYGYTF. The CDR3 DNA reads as TGTGCCAGCTCACCAGAGGTCGGCTATGGCTACACCTTC.

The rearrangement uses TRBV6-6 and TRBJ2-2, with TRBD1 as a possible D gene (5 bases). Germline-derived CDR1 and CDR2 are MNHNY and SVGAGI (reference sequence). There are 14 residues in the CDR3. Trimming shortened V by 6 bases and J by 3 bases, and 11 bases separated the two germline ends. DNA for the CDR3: TGTGCCAGCAGCTCTATCAGGGACACCGGGGAGCTGTTTTTT. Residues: CASSSIRDTGELFF.

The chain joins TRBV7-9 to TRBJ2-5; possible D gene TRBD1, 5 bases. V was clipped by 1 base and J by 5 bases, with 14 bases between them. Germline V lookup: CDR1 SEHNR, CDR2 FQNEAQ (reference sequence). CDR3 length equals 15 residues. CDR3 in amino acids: CASSLVQGPGETQYF. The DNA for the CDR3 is TGTGCCAGCAGCTTAGTTCAGGGTCCCGGGGAGACCCAGTACTTC.

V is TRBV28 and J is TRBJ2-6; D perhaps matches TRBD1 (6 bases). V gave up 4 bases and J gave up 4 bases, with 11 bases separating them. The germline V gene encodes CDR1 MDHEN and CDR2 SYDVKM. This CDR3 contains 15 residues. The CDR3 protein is CASSSQDRGANVLTF. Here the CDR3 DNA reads TGTGCCAGCAGTTCACAAGACAGGGGGGCCAACGTCCTGACTTTC.

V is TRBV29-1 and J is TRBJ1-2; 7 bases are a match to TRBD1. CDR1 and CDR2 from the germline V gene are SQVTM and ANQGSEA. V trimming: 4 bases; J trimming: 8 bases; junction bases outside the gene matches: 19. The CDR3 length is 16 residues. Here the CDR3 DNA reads TGCAGCGTTGGGTCCGAAACCGGGACAGCTGTCCTCGGCTACACCTTC. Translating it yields CSVGSETGTAVLGYTF.

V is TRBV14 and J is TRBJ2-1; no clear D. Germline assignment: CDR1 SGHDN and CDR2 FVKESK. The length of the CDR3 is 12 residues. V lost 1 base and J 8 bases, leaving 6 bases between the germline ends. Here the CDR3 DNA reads TGTGCCAGCAGCCAAGGAGGATATGAGCAGTTCTTC. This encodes CASSQGGYEQFF.

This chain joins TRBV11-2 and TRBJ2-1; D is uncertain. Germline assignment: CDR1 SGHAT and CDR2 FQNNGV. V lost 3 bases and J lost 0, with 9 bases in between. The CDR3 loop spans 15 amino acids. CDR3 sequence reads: CASSFTPVSYNEQFF. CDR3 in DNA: TGTGCCAGCAGCTTTACCCCGGTCTCCTACAATGAGCAGTTCTTC.

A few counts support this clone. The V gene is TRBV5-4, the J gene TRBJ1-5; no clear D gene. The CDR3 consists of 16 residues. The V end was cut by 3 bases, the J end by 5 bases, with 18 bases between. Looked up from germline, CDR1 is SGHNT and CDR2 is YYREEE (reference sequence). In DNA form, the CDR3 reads TGTGCCAGCAGCTCCTCCCCGGCAGCGCGGGATCAGCCCCAGCATTTT. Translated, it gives CASSSSPAARDQPQHF.

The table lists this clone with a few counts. CDR3 coding DNA: TGCAGCGTTGTTTTGAACCGCGGGGAGACCCAGTACTTC. Its protein product is CSVVLNRGETQYF. The chain is built from TRBV29-1 and TRBJ2-5, with D perhaps TRBD2 (5 bases). Trimming took 4 bases from V and 5 from J, leaving 14 bases between them. The CDR3 has 13 amino acids. Germline CDR1 and CDR2: SQVTM and ANQGSEA.